The source of this TCR beta chain is a study of shared clonotypes between healthy human individuals. This table comes from immunoSEQ multiplex PCR, and its TCRdb copy is limited to in-frame clones, with some not included. Of under 1,900,000 clones in the sample, 98% to 99% are singletons; the top ten hold approximately 0.38%. The sequenced material came from naive CD4+ T cells sorted from blood. The subset here: CD45RA+ positively selected. This TCR was recovered from a man aged 30-40 years in good health.

CDR3 loop: CASSQTPSGNTDTQYF. The CDR3 DNA is TGCGCCAGCAGCCAAACCCCTAGCGGAAACACAGATACGCAGTATTTT. The chain combines TRBV4-3 with TRBJ2-3; 7 bases match TRBD2. The germline gives CDR1 LGHNA, CDR2 YSLEER. CDR3 length: 16 amino acids. V lost 2 bases, J lost 2 bases, and 7 bases stayed unmatched.